These T cell receptor beta chains were read from a single sample in a study of blood T cell repertoires in COVID-19. The assay was immunoSEQ multiplex PCR, and TCRdb's table has in-frame clones only and misses some. The sample gives 350,000 to 550,000 clones, over 75% of which show up once; 0.95% to 1.3% is in the top ten. Sample: PBMCs or T cells enriched from blood (not recorded which). These receptors were collected from a man in his thirties or forties who had recovered from COVID-19. CDR3s include the opening cysteine and the closing phenylalanine or tryptophan. The D gene is left open where the match is weak. Clone sizes are given selectively: once, few, many, or a class where the clone is expanded.

clone size,D gene,J gene,V gene,CDR3 DNA,CDR3 protein
few,-,TRBJ1-5,TRBV6-6,TGTGCCAGCAGTCCCCCCCAGCAGCCCCAGCATTTT,CASSPPQQPQHF
-,TRBD2,TRBJ2-3,TRBV7-7,TGTGCCAGCAGCCGACTAGCGCAAGACACAGATACGCAGTATTTT,CASSRLAQDTDTQYF
-,TRBD1,TRBJ1-2,TRBV12-5,TGTGCTAGTGGGAGAACCGGGACAGTTGGTGGCTACACCTTC,CASGRTGTVGGYTF
-,TRBD1,TRBJ2-7,TRBV28,TGTGCCAGCAGTTTAGCGGGACAGGCCTCCTACGAGCAGTACTTC,CASSLAGQASYEQYF
-,-,TRBJ1-5,TRBV28,TGTGCCAGCAGGGGGACATCGGATCAGCCCCAGCATTTT,CASRGTSDQPQHF
-,TRBD1,TRBJ1-3,TRBV18,TGTGCCAGCTCACCCAGACAGGGAGAAAACACCATATATTTT,CASSPRQGENTIYF
-,TRBD2,TRBJ2-1,TRBV30,TGTGCCTGGAGTCGGGCCGGGACTACCCTTTACAATGAGCAGTTCTTC,CAWSRAGTTLYNEQFF
-,TRBD2,TRBJ2-1,TRBV7-9,TGTGCCAGCAGCACCTCTAGCGGAGACCCCTCCTACAATGAGCAGTTCTTC,CASSTSSGDPSYNEQFF
-,-,TRBJ1-5,TRBV19,TGTGCCAGTACTGGAGACAGTTTACTACAGCCCCAGCATTTT,CASTGDSLLQPQHF
once,-,TRBJ1-3,TRBV28,TGTGCCAGCACCCTGGGGGCGGCCTCTGGAAACACCATATATTTT,CASTLGAASGNTIYF
once,TRBD2,TRBJ2-5,TRBV11-2,TGTGCCAGCAGCCCTGGGACTAGCGGGTACCAAGAGACCCAGTACTTC,CASSPGTSGYQETQYF
-,TRBD1,TRBJ1-2,TRBV28,TGTGCCAGCAGTTTAGTGACAGGGGCCCCAGCTAACTATGGCTACACCTTC,CASSLVTGAPANYGYTF
many,TRBD1,TRBJ1-2,TRBV7-9,TGTGCCAGCAGCCTCAGGGGGGGCTACACCTTC,CASSLRGGYTF
-,-,TRBJ1-5,TRBV3-1/TRBV3-2,TGTGCCAGCAGCCAAGGATCCGCGGGAGCCCAGCATTTT,CASSQGSAGAQHF
-,-,TRBJ1-1,TRBV21-1,TGTGCCAGCATCCAAGAGGGGCAGGGGGCTGCCTTGAGCACTGAAGCTTTCTTT,CASIQEGQGAALSTEAFF
-,-,TRBJ2-4,TRBV28,TGTGCCAGCAGTAGCGATGGGCTAGCTCCTTACTTC,CASSSDGLAPYF
-,-,TRBJ2-7,TRBV6-5,TGTGCCAGCAGTTACGGGCAGGGGTCCTACGAGCAGTACTTC,CASSYGQGSYEQYF
-,-,TRBJ2-2,TRBV24-1,TGTGCCACCAGTGATTTTGAAGCGGGGGAGCTGTTTTTT,CATSDFEAGELFF
-,-,TRBJ2-2,TRBV19,TGTGCCAGTAGTATTCTTCGGGGGTTCGCGAACACCGGGGAGCTGTTTTTT,CASSILRGFANTGELFF
-,-,TRBJ1-1,TRBV28,TGTGCCAGCAGTGCCCATAGGGGAATGGGGAACACTGAAGCTTTCTTT,CASSAHRGMGNTEAFF
once,TRBD2,TRBJ2-6,TRBV5-1,TGCGCCAGCAGCCCTGGACTAGCGGGAGGGGGCTCTGGGGCCAACGTCCTGACTTTC,CASSPGLAGGGSGANVLTF
-,-,TRBJ2-3,TRBV10-3,TGTGCCACCCACGGAGGGCCGCCAGATACGCAGTATTTT,CATHGGPPDTQYF
once,-,TRBJ1-1,TRBV30,TGTGCCTGGAGTGCGTCCGGGGGCACTGAAGCTTTCTTT,CAWSASGGTEAFF
-,TRBD1,TRBJ2-1,TRBV7-2,TGTGCCAGCAGCCTGTGGACAGGGGGATACAATGAGCAGTTCTTC,CASSLWTGGYNEQFF
-,TRBD1,TRBJ2-5,TRBV4-1,TGCGCCAGCAGCCAAGATGTCAGGGGGATGCCCCAGTACTTC,CASSQDVRGMPQYF
-,-,TRBJ1-1,TRBV28,TGTGCCAGCAGCCCCTCCCGGGGGAACACTGAAGCTTTCTTT,CASSPSRGNTEAFF
-,TRBD1,TRBJ1-3,TRBV7-2,TGTGCCAGCAGCCAAAGGGTAGGGGGCGCTGGAAACACCATATATTTT,CASSQRVGGAGNTIYF
-,-,TRBJ1-6,TRBV29-1,TGCAGCGTTGCATCAAACCGGGATAATTCACCCCTCCACTTT,CSVASNRDNSPLHF
-,TRBD2,TRBJ2-1,TRBV9,TGTGCCAGCAGCGTAGGGACTAGCGAATACAATGAGCAGTTCTTC,CASSVGTSEYNEQFF
-,-,TRBJ2-7,TRBV10-1,TGCGCCAGCAGTTCGGGTTCTCCGTCCTACGAGCAGTACTTC,CASSSGSPSYEQYF
-,-,TRBJ1-5,TRBV24-1,TGTGCCCGCGGCGGGAATCAGCCCCAGCATTTT,CARGGNQPQHF
-,-,TRBJ1-5,TRBV19,TGTGCCAGTAGTATAGATAGCGGAGAAGGTCAGCCCCAGCATTTT,CASSIDSGEGQPQHF
once,-,TRBJ1-6,TRBV2,TGTGCCAGCAGTGCCACATTTCCCGCAAATTCACCCCTCCACTTT,CASSATFPANSPLHF
-,TRBD2,TRBJ2-3,TRBV5-1,TGCGCCAGCAGCTTGGAACTAGCGGGAGGACTCACAGATACGCAGTATTTT,CASSLELAGGLTDTQYF
-,TRBD2,TRBJ2-1,TRBV7-9,TGTGCCAGCAGCTTAGCTTGGACGGGAGGAAGAGGGCACAATGAGCAGTTCTTC,CASSLAWTGGRGHNEQFF
once,TRBD2,TRBJ2-7,TRBV28,TGTGCCAGCACGTCCCCCGGGAGGGTTACCTACGAGCAGTACTTC,CASTSPGRVTYEQYF
-,TRBD1,TRBJ1-4,TRBV6-5,TGTGCCAGCAGTTCTACAGGGGGAAAACTGTTTTTT,CASSSTGGKLFF
-,TRBD2,TRBJ2-1,TRBV11-2,TGTGCCAGCAGCTTAGGTGACAATAGACTAGCGGGAGGGAATGAGCAGTTCTTC,CASSLGDNRLAGGNEQFF
-,-,TRBJ1-5,TRBV7-2,TGTGCCAGCAGCTTCCAGGGTTCCCCTAATCAGCCCCAGCATTTT,CASSFQGSPNQPQHF
-,-,TRBJ2-5,TRBV24-1,TGTGCCACCAGTGGAGTTCCAGAGACCCAGTACTTC,CATSGVPETQYF
-,-,TRBJ2-2,TRBV24-1,TGTGCCACCAGTGATTATGCAGGGAACACCGGGGAGCTGTTTTTT,CATSDYAGNTGELFF
-,-,TRBJ1-5,TRBV30,TGTGCCTGGAGTAGAACAGGCGATCAGCCCCAGCATTTT,CAWSRTGDQPQHF
-,-,TRBJ2-2,TRBV5-1,TGCGCCAGCAGCTTGGTGGTACGCGGGAACACCGGGGAGCTGTTTTTT,CASSLVVRGNTGELFF
-,-,TRBJ2-7,TRBV27,TGTGCCAGCAGTTTAGTGCTGGGGTCCGGGGGCGAGCAGTACTTC,CASSLVLGSGGEQYF
-,-,TRBJ2-7,TRBV5-1,TGCGCCAGCAGCTTACCGGGTGCGGAGCAGTACTTC,CASSLPGAEQYF
-,TRBD1,TRBJ1-3,TRBV6-5,TGTGCCAGCAGTTCGGGACAGAACTCTGGAAACACCATATATTTT,CASSSGQNSGNTIYF
-,-,TRBJ1-4,TRBV10-3,TGTGCCATCAGTGAGTCCGAGGAAAAACTGTTTTTT,CAISESEEKLFF
-,-,TRBJ1-2,TRBV7-9,TGTGCCAGCAGCCCCGGCAGGACAGTTACGGATGGCTACACCTTC,CASSPGRTVTDGYTF
-,TRBD1,TRBJ1-3,TRBV24-1,TGTGCCACCAGCGGGACAGGGGGGACCATATATTTT,CATSGTGGTIYF
-,TRBD1,TRBJ2-7,TRBV13,TGTGCCAGCAGCTCGTCTGGAGAGGGGGCAGCGTACGAGCAGTACTTC,CASSSSGEGAAYEQYF
few,TRBD1,TRBJ1-5,TRBV3-1/TRBV3-2,TGTGCCAGCAGCCAATCACAGGGGGGGAACCAGCCCCAGCATTTT,CASSQSQGGNQPQHF